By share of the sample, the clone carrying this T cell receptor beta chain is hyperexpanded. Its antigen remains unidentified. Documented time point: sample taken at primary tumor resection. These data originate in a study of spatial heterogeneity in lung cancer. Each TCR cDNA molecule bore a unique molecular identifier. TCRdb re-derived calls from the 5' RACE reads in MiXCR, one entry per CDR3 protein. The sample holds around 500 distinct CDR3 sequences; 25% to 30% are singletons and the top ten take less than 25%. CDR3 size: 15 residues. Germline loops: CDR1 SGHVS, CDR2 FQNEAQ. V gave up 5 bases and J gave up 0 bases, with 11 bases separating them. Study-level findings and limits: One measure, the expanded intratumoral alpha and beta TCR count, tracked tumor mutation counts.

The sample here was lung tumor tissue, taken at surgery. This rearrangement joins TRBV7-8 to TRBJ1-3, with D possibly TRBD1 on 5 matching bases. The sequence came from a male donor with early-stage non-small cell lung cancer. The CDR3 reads CASSRWGLSGNTIYF. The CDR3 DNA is TGTGCCAGCAGCCGATGGGGACTCTCTGGAAACACCATATATTTT. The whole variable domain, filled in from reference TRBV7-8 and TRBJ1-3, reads GAGVSQSPRYKVAKRGQDVALRCDPISGHVSLFWYQQALGQGPEFLTYFQNEAQLDKSGLPSDRFFAERPEGSVSTLKIQRTQQEDSAVYLCASSRWGLSGNTIYFGEGSWLTVV.